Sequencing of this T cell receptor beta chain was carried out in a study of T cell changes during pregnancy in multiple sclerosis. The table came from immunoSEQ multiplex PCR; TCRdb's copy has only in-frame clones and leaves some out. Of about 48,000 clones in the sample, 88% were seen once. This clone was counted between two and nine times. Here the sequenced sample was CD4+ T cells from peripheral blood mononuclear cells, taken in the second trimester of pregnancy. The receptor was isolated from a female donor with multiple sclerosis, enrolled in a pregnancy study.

The CDR3 DNA reads TGTGCCAGCCGTGAGGACAGGGGGCCTTACAATGAGCAGTTCTTC. Translated, it gives CASREDRGPYNEQFF. This chain uses TRBV6-6 with TRBJ2-1; 11 bases agree with TRBD1. Germline V gene lookup returns CDR1 MNHNY and CDR2 SVGAGI (reference sequence). This CDR3 has 15 amino acids. V was clipped by 8 bases and J by 4 bases; unmatched bases: 7.